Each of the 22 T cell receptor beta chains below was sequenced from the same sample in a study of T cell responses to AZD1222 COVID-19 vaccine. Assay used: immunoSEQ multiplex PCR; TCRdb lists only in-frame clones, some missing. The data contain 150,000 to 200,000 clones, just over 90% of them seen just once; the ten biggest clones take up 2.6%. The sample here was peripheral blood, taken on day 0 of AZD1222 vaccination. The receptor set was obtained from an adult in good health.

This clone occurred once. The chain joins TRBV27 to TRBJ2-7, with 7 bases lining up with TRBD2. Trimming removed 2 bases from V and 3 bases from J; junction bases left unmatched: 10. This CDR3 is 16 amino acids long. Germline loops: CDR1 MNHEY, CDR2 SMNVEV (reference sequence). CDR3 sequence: CASSLGLGGSYYEQYF. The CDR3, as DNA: TGTGCCAGCAGTTTAGGTCTCGGCGGGAGTTACTACGAGCAGTACTTC.

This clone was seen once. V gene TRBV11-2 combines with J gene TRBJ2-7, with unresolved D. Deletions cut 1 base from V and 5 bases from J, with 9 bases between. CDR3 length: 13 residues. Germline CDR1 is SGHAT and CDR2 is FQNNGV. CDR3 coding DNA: TGTGCCAGCAGCTTAGTAGTCCGGGACGAGCAGTACTTC. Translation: CASSLVVRDEQYF.

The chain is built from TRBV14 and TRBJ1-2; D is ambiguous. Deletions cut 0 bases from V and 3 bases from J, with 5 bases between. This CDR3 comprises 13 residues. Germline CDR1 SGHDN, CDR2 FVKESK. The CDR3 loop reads CASSQDTDYGYTF. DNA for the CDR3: TGTGCCAGCAGCCAAGACACGGACTATGGCTACACCTTC. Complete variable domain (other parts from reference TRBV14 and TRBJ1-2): EAGVTQFPSHSVIEKGQTVTLRCDPISGHDNLYWYRRVMGKEIKFLLHFVKESKQDESGMPNNRFLAERTGGTYSTLKVQPAELEDSGVYFCASSQDTDYGYTFGSGTRLTVV.

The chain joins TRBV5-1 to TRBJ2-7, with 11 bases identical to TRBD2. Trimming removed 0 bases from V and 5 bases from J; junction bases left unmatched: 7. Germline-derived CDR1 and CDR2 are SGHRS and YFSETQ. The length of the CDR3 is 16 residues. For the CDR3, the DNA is TGCGCCAGCAGCTTGGAGGGTAGCGGGAGGGCCAACGAGCAGTACTTC. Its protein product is CASSLEGSGRANEQYF.

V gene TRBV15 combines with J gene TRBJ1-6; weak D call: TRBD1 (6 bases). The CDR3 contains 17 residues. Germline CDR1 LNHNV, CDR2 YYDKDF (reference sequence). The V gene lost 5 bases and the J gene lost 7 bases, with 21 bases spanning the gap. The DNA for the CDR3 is TGTGCCACCAGCTCACCCGGGGGGGGCCGAGGGAATTCACCCCTCCACTTT. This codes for CATSSPGGGRGNSPLHF.

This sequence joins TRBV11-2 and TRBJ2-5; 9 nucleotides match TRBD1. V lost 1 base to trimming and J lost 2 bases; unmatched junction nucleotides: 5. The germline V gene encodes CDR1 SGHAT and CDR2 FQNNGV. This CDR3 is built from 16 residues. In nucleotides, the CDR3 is TGTGCCAGCAGCTTAGGGGGGACAGGGCTTCAAGAGACCCAGTACTTC. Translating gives CASSLGGTGLQETQYF.

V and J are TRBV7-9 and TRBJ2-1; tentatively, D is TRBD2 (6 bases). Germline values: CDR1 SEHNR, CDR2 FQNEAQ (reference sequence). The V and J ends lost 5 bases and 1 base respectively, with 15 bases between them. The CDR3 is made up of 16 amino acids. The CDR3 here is CASSPTLGGSYNEQFF. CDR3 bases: TGTGCCAGCAGCCCTACTCTAGGAGGGTCCTACAATGAGCAGTTCTTC.

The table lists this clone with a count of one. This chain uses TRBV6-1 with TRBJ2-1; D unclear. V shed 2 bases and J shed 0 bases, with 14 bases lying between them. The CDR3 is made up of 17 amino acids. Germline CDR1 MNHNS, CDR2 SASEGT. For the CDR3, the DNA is TGTGCCAGCAGTGAAACCATCCTAAGGAGCTCCTACAATGAGCAGTTCTTC. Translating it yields CASSETILRSSYNEQFF.

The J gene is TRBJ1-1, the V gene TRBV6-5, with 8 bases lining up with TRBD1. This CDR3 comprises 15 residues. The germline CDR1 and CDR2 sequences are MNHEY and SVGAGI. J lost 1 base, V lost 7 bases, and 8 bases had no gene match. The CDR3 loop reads CASIRSGTGNTEAFF. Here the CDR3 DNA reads TGTGCCAGCATCCGATCCGGGACAGGGAACACTGAAGCTTTCTTT.

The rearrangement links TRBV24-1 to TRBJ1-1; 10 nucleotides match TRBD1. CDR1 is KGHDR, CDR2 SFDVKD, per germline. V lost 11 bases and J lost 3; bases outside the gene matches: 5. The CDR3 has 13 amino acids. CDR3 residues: CAKRDRGDTEAFF. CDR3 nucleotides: TGTGCCAAGAGGGACAGGGGCGACACTGAAGCTTTCTTT.

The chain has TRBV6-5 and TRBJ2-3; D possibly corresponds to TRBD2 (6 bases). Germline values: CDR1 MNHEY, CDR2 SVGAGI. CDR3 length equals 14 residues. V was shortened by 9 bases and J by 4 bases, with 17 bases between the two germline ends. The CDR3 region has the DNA TGTGCCAGTGGAGAGGGAGGTGTTGCAGATACGCAGTATTTT. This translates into CASGEGGVADTQYF.

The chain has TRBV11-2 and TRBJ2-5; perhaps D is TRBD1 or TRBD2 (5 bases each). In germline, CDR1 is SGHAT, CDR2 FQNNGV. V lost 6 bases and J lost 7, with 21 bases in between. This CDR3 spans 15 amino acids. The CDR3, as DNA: TGTGCCAGCAGTCCCTCCCAGGACACTGCGGGGACCCAGTACTTC. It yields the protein CASSPSQDTAGTQYF.

CDR3 region: CASTTRTGRNEQFF. The CDR3 DNA reads TGTGCCAGCACGACGAGGACGGGAAGGAATGAGCAGTTCTTC. The chain has TRBV2 and TRBJ2-1, with D maybe TRBD2 (5 bases). Per germline, CDR1 SNHLY and CDR2 FYNNEI. The V end lost 7 bases, the J end lost 7 bases, and 17 bases lay between the germline ends. This CDR3 comprises 14 residues. Variable domain in full (rest from reference TRBV2 and TRBJ2-1): EPEVTQTPSHQVTQMGQEVILRCVPISNHLYFYWYRQILGQKVEFLVSFYNNEISEKSEIFDDQFSVERPDGSNFTLKIRSTKLEDSAMYFCASTTRTGRNEQFFGPGTRLTVL.

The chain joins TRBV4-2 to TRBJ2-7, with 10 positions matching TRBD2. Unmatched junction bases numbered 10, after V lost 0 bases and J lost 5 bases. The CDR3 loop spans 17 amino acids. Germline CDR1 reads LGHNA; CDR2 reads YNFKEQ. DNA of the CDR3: TGTGCCAGCAGCCAAGATCTTACAGCGGGAGGGGTCAACGAGCAGTACTTC. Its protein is CASSQDLTAGGVNEQYF.

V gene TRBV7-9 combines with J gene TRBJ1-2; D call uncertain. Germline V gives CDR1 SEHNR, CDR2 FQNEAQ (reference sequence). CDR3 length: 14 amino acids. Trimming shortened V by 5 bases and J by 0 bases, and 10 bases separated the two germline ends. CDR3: CASSPSQTNYGYTF. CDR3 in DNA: TGTGCCAGCAGCCCCTCACAGACTAACTATGGCTACACCTTC.

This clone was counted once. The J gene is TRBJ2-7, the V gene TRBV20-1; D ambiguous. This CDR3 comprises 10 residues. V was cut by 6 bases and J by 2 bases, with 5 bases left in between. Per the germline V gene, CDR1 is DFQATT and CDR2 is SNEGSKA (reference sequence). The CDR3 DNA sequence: TGCAGTGCCCACGCCTACGAGCAGTACTTC. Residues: CSAHAYEQYF.

The chain's CDR3 is CASSPEGWGNQPQHF. CDR3 DNA sequence: TGTGCCAGTAGTCCAGAAGGTTGGGGCAATCAGCCCCAGCATTTT. V and J are TRBV19 and TRBJ1-5; D uncertain. Germline values: CDR1 LNHDA, CDR2 SQIVND (reference sequence). V was trimmed by 5 bases and J by 2 bases, leaving 13 bases between them. The CDR3 runs 15 residues.

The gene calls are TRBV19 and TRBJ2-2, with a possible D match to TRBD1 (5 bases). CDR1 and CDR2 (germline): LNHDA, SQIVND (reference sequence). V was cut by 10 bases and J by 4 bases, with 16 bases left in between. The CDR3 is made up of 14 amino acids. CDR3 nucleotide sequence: TGTGCCATAAGGCAGGGTATGGGCACCGGGGAGCTGTTTTTT. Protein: CAIRQGMGTGELFF.

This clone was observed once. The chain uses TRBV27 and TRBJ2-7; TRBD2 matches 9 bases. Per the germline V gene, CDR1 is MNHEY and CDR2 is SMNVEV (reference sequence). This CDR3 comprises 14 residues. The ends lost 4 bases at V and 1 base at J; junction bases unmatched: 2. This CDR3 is CASSSSGASYEQYF. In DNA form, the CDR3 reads TGTGCCAGCAGTTCTAGCGGGGCATCCTACGAGCAGTACTTC.

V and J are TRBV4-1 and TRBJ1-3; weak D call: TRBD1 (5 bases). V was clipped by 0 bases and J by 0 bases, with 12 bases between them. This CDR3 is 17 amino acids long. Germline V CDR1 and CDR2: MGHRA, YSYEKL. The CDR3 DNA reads TGCGCCAGCAGCCAAGATGGTGTGGGGGGCTCTGGAAACACCATATATTTT. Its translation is CASSQDGVGGSGNTIYF.

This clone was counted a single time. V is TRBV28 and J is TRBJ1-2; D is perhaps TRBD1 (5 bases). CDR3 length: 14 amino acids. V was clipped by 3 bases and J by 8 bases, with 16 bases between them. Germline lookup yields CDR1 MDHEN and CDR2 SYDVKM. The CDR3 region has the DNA TGTGCCAGCAGTTTTGGGACGTCTGGCAGGGGCTACACCTTC. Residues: CASSFGTSGRGYTF.

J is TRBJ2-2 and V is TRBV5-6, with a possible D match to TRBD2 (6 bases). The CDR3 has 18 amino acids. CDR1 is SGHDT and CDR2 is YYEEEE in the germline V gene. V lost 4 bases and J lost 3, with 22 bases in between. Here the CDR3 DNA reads TGTGCCAGCAGCCCCCCCCCACAACTAGCTTCGTACACCGGGGAGCTGTTTTTT. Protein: CASSPPPQLASYTGELFF.